The sequence of this T cell receptor (beta chain) was determined in a study of blood T cell repertoires in COVID-19 (dated by TCRdb to 2018 to 2021). Regarding the complete study: Samples covering the acute and convalescent phases of COVID-19 were provided by collaborators in the United States, Italy and Spain. Samples were obtained from the ongoing ImmuneRACE study (first 160 participants) and from some 1,200 subjects provided by 6 global collaborators. The repertoires were released in a freely available public database intended as a resource for research on the immune response to SARS-CoV-2. Deeply sampled blood TCRbeta repertoires from subjects exposed to, actively infected with, or recovered from COVID-19 were included in the dataset. Where available, HLA class I and class II types were taken from metadata supplied by the sample provider and were not determined by assay-based typing. Nearly every sample came with metadata listing a de-identified subject ID, COVID-19 status, age in years and sex. The prospective study material was composed of cDNA or gDNA derived from T cells, B-cell-depleted T cells, or PBMCs.

Whole blood was collected in K2EDTA tubes by collaborating institutions according to the institutions' own protocols. For TCRbeta analysis, collaborator samples were shipped as frozen whole blood, as isolated PBMCs, or as DNA extracted from either sample type. The paper's findings and limits, for the study overall: The quantity of clinical and demographic metadata differed by source and by participant and was supplied without curation.

Cut back by 0 bases and 5 bases, the V and J ends lie 10 bases apart. CDR1 and CDR2 were assigned from the germline V gene as SGHRS and YFSETQ. The CDR3 covers 14 residues, taking in both the cysteine and the phenylalanine. Left in the record is the CDR3 DNA by itself, 42 bases read in frame from the first base. TCRbeta CDR3 regions were amplified from genomic DNA using the immunoSEQ Assay, a bias-controlled multiplex PCR. The study's own analysis went as follows. Nucleated cell counts per sample were estimated from amplification of reference gene primers within the assay. Sequence reads were collapsed and filtered to measure the absolute abundance of every unique TCRbeta CDR3 rearrangement. For each sample, productive Simpson clonality was calculated by taking the square root of Simpson's diversity index across productive rearrangements. TCRdb retrieved this table from immuneACCESS and kept in-frame rearrangements only. Not all clones are present; in checked studies, unresolved V genes account for under half, and no reason is known for the remainder. V and J calls and clone size are copied from that table; D and trimming were computed from the DNA. This sample is represented by 70,000 to 100,000 clones; around 88% of them were singletons. Roughly 7.4% of the sample goes to the ten largest clones.

Concerning this clone: What this receptor recognizes is not known. No qualities accompany the bases; no much larger clone lies one base away.

The receptor chain draws on TRBV5-1 and TRBJ2-3; TRBD1 could be the D gene, as 6 bases match. The source is a woman between 65 and 79 years old with acute or convalescent COVID-19. Sequencing input: peripheral blood. The nucleotides are TGCGCCAGCAGCTTGGACAGGGCCAGAGATACGCAGTATTTT. It translates to CASSLDRARDTQYF.